One sample yielded the 4 T cell receptor beta chains listed below, sequenced in a study of CD8 T cells in ankylosing spondylitis listed by TCRdb under 2017. The library was made by 5' RACE. The sequencer listed for this sample is Illumina HiSeq 2500. In-frame beta chains were kept once TCRdb had trimmed the public reads at Q25 with fastp and called clones with MiXCR. Rows matching on CDR3 protein sequence are summarized as one entry with the most common DNA and genes. This sample lists under 300,000 distinct CDR3 sequences; around 11% were detected once. The ten largest account for less than 7% of the sample. The sample comprised blood, either unsorted or a sorted T cell fraction (not recorded which). Source of these receptors: a male donor with ankylosing spondylitis or in good health (not recorded which).

This chain links TRBV11-3 with TRBJ2-1; the D gene is possibly TRBD2 (6 bases). Looked up from germline, CDR1 is SGHNT and CDR2 is YENEEA. V gave up 5 bases and J gave up 7 bases, with 15 bases separating them. There are 14 residues in the CDR3. DNA for the CDR3: TGTGCCAGCAGCGTCGGAGGGGCTAGGAATGAGCAGTTCTTC. Protein: CASSVGGARNEQFF.

This clonotype was counted many times. The chain uses TRBV20-1 and TRBJ2-3; D is unresolved. This CDR3 is 13 amino acids long. Germline-derived CDR1 and CDR2 are DFQATT and SNEGSKA (reference sequence). V lost 6 bases and J 6 bases, leaving 16 bases between the germline ends. DNA for the CDR3: TGCAGTGCCTTCCGGGCGGCGGCGGATACGCAGTATTTT. Its translation: CSAFRAAADTQYF.

In its sample, this clonotype was seen many times. The chain has TRBV6-5 and TRBJ2-6; D is uncertain. This CDR3 is built from 16 residues. Per germline, CDR1 MNHEY and CDR2 SVGAGI. The ends were cut back, 5 bases at V and 1 base at J, with 12 bases in the middle. CDR3 nucleotide sequence: TGTGCCAGCAGTATACTGTCGCTGTCTGGGGCCAACGTCCTGACTTTC. It codes for CASSILSLSGANVLTF.

The chain combines TRBV29-1 with TRBJ1-3; D is unclear. The CDR3 sequence is 14 residues long. Per germline, CDR1 SQVTM and CDR2 ANQGSEA. The V and J ends lost 2 bases and 7 bases respectively, with 15 bases between them. The CDR3, as DNA: TGCAGCGTTGAACTGGTGGCCCGAGGGAACACCATATATTTT. It encodes CSVELVARGNTIYF.